This T cell receptor beta chain is drawn from a study of blood T cell repertoires in COVID-19. Overall study: COVID-19 samples collected from the United States, Italy and Spain covered acute and convalescent phases. The cDNA or gDNA used as material had been derived from T cells, B-cell-depleted T cells, or PBMCs.

The CDR3 has 13 residues. Trimming left V 3 bases short and J 0 bases short, with 6 bases between. Germline V gives CDR1 LNHDA, CDR2 SQIVND (reference sequence). Per the original methods: How many nucleated cells were present was estimated from reference gene primer amplification. Clones were read by immunoSEQ multiplex PCR, and TCRdb kept only the in-frame ones, dropping some. V, J and clone size are those of that table, while D and trimming were read from the DNA. The sample records fewer than 65,000 clones, 89% being singletons. This sequence was found in a man in his sixties with acute or convalescent COVID-19. The chain joins TRBV19 to TRBJ2-7, with D unclear. The source material was peripheral blood. This chain's CDR3 is CASSIAHSYEQYF. CDR3 sequence (DNA): TGTGCCAGTAGTATTGCACACTCCTACGAGCAGTACTTC.